This T cell receptor beta chain was recovered during a study of T cell responses to AZD1222 COVID-19 vaccine. Study-level information: Both about-4-week and about-12-week second-dose recipients were combined.

Worth noting for this clone: Its antigen remains unidentified.

Study results and caveats: Rises in breadth and depth of Spike-specific TCRs came after two AZD1222 doses.

This CDR3 contains 17 residues. The method was immunoSEQ multiplex PCR; TCRdb's version includes in-frame clones alone and lacks a portion of them. The table has 90,000 to 150,000 clones, approximately 88% seen once. The source material was peripheral blood, sampled on day 0 of AZD1222 vaccination. This TCR came from an adult in good health. The chain uses TRBV21-1 and TRBJ2-5. TRBV21-1 is labeled a pseudogene. CDR3 nucleotide sequence: TGTGCCAGCATTTCTGTCAGGCCGGTCTATTGGGGGGAGACCCAGTACTTC. It translates to CASISVRPVYWGETQYF.